The clone carrying this TCR delta chain was observed a handful of times. At one end the junction does not follow the germline gene, possibly because of a read error. This sample stems from a study of gamma-delta chains in newborns, infants, children. The wider study: Microbial exposure reportedly drives polyclonal innate γδ T cell expansion after birth.

The V gene's germline CDR1 is GEAIGNYY and CDR2 EKD. The CDR3 covers 23 residues. TCRdb re-processed the reads via CATT. The table records some 4,000 delta-chain clones, roughly 6.2% of them present only once. The source of this sequence is a child who was a newborn, infant or young child, either healthy, febrile or measles-vaccinated (not recorded which). Sample: blood. The chain combines TRDV2 with TRDJ3; 8 nucleotides match TRDD3. The CDR3 bases are TGTGCCCGTGACACCGCCGAACTGATGGGATACGTGGAGAGCTCCTGGGACACCCGACAGATGTTTTTC. It translates to CARDTAELMGYVESSWDTRQMFF.